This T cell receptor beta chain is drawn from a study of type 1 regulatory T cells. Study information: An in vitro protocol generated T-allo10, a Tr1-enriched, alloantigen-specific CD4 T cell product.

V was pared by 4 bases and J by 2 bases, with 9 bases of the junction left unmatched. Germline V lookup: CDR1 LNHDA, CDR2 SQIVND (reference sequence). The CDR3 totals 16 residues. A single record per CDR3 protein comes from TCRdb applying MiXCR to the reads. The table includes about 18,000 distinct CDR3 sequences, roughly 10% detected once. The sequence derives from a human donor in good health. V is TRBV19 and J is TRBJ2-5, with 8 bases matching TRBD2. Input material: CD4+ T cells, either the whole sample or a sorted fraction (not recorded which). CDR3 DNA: TGTGCCAGTAGTACAACAATAGCGGGAAGTCAAGAGACCCAGTACTTC. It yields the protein CASSTTIAGSQETQYF.